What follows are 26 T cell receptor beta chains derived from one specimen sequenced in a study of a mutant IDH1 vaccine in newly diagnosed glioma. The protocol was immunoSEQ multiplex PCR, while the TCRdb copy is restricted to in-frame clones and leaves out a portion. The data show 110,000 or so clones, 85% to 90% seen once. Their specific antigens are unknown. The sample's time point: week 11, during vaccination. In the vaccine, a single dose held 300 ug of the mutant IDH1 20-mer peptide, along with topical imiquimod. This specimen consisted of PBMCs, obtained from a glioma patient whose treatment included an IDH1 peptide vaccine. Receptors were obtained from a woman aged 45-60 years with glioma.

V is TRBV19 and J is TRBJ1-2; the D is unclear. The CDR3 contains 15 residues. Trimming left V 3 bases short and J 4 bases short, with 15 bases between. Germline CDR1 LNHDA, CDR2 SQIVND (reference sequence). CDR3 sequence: CASSMPGSTPYGYTF. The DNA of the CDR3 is TGTGCCAGTAGTATGCCCGGCTCCACACCCTATGGCTACACCTTC.

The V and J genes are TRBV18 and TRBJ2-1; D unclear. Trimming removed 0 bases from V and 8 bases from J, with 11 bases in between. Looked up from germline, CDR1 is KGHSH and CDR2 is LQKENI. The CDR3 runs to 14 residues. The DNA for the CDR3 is TGTGCCAGCTCACCACCGCCGAGTTTGGATGAGCAGTTCTTC. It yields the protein CASSPPPSLDEQFF.

The CDR3 region is CASSHGRSGPYNEQFF. CDR3 nucleotide sequence: TGTGCCAGCAGCCATGGCAGGAGCGGTCCCTACAATGAGCAGTTCTTC. The rearrangement uses TRBV4-2 and TRBJ2-1, with a tentative D call TRBD2 (5 bases). Trimming left V 3 bases short and J 2 bases short, with 14 bases between. CDR1 and CDR2 from the germline V gene are LGHNA and YNFKEQ. The CDR3 length is 16 residues.

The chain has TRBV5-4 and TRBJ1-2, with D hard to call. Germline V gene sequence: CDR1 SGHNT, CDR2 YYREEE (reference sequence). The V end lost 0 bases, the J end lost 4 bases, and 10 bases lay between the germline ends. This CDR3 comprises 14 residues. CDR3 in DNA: TGTGCCAGCAGCTTGGGGACTTCACTCTATGGCTACACCTTC. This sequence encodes CASSLGTSLYGYTF. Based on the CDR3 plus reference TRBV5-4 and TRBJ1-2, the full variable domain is ETGVTQSPTHLIKTRGQQVTLRCSSQSGHNTVSWYQQALGQGPQFIFQYYREEENGRGNFPPRFSGLQFPNYSSELNVNALELDDSALYLCASSLGTSLYGYTFGSGTRLTVV.

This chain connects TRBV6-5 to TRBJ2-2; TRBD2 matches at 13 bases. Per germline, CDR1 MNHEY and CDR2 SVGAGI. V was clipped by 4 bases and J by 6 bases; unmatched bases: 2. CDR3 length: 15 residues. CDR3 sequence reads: CASSSGLAGPGELFF. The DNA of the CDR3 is TGTGCCAGCAGTTCGGGACTAGCGGGACCCGGGGAGCTGTTTTTT.

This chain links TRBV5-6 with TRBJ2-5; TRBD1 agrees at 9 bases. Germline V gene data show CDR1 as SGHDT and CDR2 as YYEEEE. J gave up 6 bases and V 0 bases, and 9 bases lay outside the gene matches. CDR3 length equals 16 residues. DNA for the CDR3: TGTGCCAGCAGCTTGGGCCCCGGACAGGGGTTGCAGACCCAGTACTTC. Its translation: CASSLGPGQGLQTQYF.

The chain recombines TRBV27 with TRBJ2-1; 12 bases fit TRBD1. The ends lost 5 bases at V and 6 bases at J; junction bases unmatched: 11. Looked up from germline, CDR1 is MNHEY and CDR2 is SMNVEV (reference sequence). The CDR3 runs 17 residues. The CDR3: CASSKGQGAVGANEQFF. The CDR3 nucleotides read TGTGCCAGCAGTAAGGGACAGGGGGCTGTGGGGGCCAATGAGCAGTTCTTC.

The CDR3 nucleotides are TGTGCCAGCAGCCTTTCCGTGACAGGCTCTGGAAACACCATATATTTT. Translated, it gives CASSLSVTGSGNTIYF. This chain joins TRBV5-5 and TRBJ1-3; D may be TRBD1 (6 bases). V was trimmed by 4 bases and J by 0 bases, leaving 14 bases between them. Germline values: CDR1 SGHKS, CDR2 YYEKEE (reference sequence). This CDR3 is built from 16 residues.

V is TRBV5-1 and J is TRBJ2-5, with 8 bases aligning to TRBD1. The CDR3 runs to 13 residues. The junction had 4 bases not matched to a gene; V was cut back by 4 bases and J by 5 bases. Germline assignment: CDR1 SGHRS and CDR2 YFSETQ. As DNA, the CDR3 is TGCGCCAGCAGCCGGACAGGGAGGGAGACCCAGTACTTC. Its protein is CASSRTGRETQYF. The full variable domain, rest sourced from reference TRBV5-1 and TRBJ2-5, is KAGVTQTPRYLIKTRGQQVTLSCSPISGHRSVSWYQQTPGQGLQFLFEYFSETQRNKGNFPGRFSGRQFSNSRSEMNVSTLELGDSALYLCASSRTGRETQYFGPGTRLLVL.

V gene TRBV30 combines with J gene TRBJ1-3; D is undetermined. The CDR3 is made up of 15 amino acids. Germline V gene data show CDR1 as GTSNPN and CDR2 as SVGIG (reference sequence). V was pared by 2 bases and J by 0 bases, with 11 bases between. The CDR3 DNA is TGTGCCTGGAGTCCTCTGGGCCGCTCTGGAAACACCATATATTTT. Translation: CAWSPLGRSGNTIYF.

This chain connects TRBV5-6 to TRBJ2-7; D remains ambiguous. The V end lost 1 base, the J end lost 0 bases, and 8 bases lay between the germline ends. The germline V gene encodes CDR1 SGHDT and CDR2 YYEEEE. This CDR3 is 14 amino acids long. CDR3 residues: CASSLKGISYEQYF. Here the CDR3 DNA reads TGTGCCAGCAGCTTGAAAGGGATCTCCTACGAGCAGTACTTC.

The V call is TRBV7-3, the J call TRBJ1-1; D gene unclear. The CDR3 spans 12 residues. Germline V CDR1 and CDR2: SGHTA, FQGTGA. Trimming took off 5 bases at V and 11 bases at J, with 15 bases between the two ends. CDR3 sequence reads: CASSTPGGRAFF. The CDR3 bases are TGTGCCAGCAGCACCCCGGGAGGCCGGGCTTTCTTT.

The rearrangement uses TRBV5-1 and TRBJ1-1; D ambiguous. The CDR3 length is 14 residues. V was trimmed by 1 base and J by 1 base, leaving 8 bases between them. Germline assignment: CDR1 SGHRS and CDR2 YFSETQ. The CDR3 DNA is TGCGCCAGCAGCTTGAGGACGGGGAACACTGAAGCTTTCTTT. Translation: CASSLRTGNTEAFF.

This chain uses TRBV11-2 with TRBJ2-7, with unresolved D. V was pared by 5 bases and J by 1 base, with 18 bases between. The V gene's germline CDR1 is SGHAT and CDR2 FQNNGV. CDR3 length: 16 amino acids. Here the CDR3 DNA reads TGTGCCAGCAGCCCCGGATCTAGAGGTACATCCTACGAGCAGTACTTC. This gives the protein CASSPGSRGTSYEQYF.

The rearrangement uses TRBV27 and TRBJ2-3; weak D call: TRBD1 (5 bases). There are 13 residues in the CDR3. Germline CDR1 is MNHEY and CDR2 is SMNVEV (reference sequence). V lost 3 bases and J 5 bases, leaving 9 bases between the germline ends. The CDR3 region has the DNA TGTGCCAGCAGTTTCGGACACGGAGATACGCAGTATTTT. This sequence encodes CASSFGHGDTQYF.

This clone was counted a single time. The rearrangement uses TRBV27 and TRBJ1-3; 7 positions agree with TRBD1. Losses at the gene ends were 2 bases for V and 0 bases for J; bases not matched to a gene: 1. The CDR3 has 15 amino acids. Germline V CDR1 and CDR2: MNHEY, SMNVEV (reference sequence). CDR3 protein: CASSLGTASGNTIYF. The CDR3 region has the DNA TGTGCCAGCAGTTTAGGGACAGCCTCTGGAAACACCATATATTTT.

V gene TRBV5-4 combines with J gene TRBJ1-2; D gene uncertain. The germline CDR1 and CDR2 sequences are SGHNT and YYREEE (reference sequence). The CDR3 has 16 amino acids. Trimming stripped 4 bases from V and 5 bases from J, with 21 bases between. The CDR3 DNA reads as TGTGCCAGCAGCACGTGGGCCGGGCCCTCCGAATATGGCTACACCTTC. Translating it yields CASSTWAGPSEYGYTF.

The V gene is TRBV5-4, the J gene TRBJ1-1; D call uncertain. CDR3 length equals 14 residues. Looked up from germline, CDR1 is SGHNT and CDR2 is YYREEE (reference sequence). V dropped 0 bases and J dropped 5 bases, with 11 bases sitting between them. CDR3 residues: CASSLVHARTEAFF. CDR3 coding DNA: TGTGCCAGCAGCTTGGTCCATGCCCGGACTGAAGCTTTCTTT.

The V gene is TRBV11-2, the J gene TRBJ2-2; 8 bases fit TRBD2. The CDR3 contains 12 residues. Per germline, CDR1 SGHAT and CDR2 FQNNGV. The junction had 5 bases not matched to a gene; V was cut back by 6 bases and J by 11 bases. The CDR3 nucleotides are TGTGCCAGCAGTGCAGCGGGAGTAGAGCTGTTTTTT. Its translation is CASSAAGVELFF.

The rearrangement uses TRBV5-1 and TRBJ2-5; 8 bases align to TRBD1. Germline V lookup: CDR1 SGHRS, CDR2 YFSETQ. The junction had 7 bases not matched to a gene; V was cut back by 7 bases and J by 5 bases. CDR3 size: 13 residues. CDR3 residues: CASRRDRQETQYF. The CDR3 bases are TGCGCCAGCCGCCGGGACAGGCAGGAGACCCAGTACTTC. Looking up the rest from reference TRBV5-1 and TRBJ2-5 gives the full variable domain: KAGVTQTPRYLIKTRGQQVTLSCSPISGHRSVSWYQQTPGQGLQFLFEYFSETQRNKGNFPGRFSGRQFSNSRSEMNVSTLELGDSALYLCASRRDRQETQYFGPGTRLLVL.

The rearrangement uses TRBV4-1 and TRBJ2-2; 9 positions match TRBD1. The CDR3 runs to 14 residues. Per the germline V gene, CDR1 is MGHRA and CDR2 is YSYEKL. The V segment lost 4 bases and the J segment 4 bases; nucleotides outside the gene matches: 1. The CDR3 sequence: CASSLTGGTGELFF. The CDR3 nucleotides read TGCGCCAGCAGCCTGACAGGGGGCACCGGGGAGCTGTTTTTT.

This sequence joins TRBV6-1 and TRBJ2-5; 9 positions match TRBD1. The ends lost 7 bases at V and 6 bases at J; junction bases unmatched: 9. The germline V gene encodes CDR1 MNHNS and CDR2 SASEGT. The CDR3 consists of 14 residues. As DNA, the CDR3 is TGTGCCAGCACCGCTGGACAGGGGAAAAAGACCCAGTACTTC. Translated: CASTAGQGKKTQYF.

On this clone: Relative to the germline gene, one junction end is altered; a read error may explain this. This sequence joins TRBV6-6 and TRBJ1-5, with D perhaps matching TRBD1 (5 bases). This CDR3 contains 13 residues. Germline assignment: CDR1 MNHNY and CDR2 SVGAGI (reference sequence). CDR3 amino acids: CATSRGMNQPQHF. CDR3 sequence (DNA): TGTGCCACCAGTAGGGGAATGAATCAGCCCCAGCATTTT.

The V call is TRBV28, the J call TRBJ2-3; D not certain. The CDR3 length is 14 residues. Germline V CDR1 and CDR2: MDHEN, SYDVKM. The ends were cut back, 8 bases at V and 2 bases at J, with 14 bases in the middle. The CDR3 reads CASSPSGNTDTQYF. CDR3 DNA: TGTGCCAGCTCCCCCTCAGGTAACACAGATACGCAGTATTTT. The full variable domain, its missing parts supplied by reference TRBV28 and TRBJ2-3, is DVKVTQSSRYLVKRTGEKVFLECVQDMDHENMFWYRQDPGLGLRLIYFSYDVKMKEKGDIPEGYSVSREKKERFSLILESASTNQTSMYLCASSPSGNTDTQYFGPGTRLTVL.

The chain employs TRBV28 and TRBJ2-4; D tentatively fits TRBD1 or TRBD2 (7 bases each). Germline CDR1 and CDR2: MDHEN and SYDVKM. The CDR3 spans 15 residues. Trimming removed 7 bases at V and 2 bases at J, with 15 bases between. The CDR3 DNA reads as TGTGCCAGCACCCAGGGGGGGCGGCCCAAAAACATTCAGTACTTC. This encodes CASTQGGRPKNIQYF.

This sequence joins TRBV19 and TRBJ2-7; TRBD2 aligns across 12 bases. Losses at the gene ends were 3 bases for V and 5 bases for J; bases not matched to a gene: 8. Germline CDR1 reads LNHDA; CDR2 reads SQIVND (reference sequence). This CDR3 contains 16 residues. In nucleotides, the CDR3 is TGTGCCAGTAGTATCCCCCCTAGCGGGAGGGCCCACGAGCAGTACTTC. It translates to CASSIPPSGRAHEQYF.